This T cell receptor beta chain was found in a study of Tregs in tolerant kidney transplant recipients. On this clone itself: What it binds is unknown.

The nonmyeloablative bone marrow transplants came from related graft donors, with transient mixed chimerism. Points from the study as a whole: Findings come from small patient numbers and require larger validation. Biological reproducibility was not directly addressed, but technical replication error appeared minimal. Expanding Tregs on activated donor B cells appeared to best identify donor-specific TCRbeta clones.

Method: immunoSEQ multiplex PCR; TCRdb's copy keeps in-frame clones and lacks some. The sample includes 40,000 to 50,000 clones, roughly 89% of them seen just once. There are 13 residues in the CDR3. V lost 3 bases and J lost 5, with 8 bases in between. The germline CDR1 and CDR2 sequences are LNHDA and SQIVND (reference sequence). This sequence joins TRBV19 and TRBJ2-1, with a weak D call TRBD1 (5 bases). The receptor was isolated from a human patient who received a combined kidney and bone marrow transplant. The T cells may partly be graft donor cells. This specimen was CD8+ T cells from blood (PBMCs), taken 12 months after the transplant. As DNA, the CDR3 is TGTGCCAGTAGTATCGACAGAAACAATGAGCAGTTCTTC. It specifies CASSIDRNNEQFF. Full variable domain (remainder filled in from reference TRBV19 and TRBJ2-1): DGGITQSPKYLFRKEGQNVTLSCEQNLNHDAMYWYRQDPGQGLRLIYYSQIVNDFQKGDIAEGYSVSREKKESFPLTVTSAQKNPTAFYLCASSIDRNNEQFFGPGTRLTVL.